One and the same sample provided the 16 T cell receptor beta chains below, sequenced in a study of shared clonotypes between healthy human individuals. The naive CD8 subset, CD45RO-negative cells positively selected for CCR7, excluded terminally differentiated effector memory CD45RA+ cells. Generated by immunoSEQ multiplex PCR, the TCRdb table keeps only in-frame clones and is missing some. In the table there are about 750,000 clones, almost 95% of which are singletons. The sample comprised naive CD8+ T cells sorted from blood. These receptors were taken from a man aged 25 to 40 in good health.

This chain links TRBV5-1 with TRBJ2-5; TRBD1 aligns across 8 bases. CDR3 length equals 15 residues. CDR1 is SGHRS, CDR2 YFSETQ, per germline. With 0 bases clipped from V and 5 bases from J, the junction kept 6 bases outside the gene matches. The DNA for the CDR3 is TGCGCCAGCAGCTTGGCACAGGGGGTTCAGGAGACCCAGTACTTC. Protein: CASSLAQGVQETQYF.

The chain is built from TRBV18 and TRBJ2-3; TRBD1 might be the D (5 bases). V lost 2 bases and J 4 bases, leaving 10 bases between the germline ends. CDR1 is KGHSH and CDR2 is LQKENI in the germline V gene. This CDR3 is built from 14 residues. CDR3 amino acids: CASSPTGSPDTQYF. Written as DNA, the CDR3 is TGTGCCAGCTCACCAACAGGCTCCCCAGATACGCAGTATTTT.

The chain is built from TRBV7-8 and TRBJ2-1, with 8 bases lining up with TRBD2. The CDR3 has 18 amino acids. Trimming removed 3 bases from V and 7 bases from J; junction bases left unmatched: 17. Germline V gives CDR1 SGHVS, CDR2 FQNEAQ. This CDR3 reads CASSLGAESGRRKNEQFF. CDR3 in DNA: TGTGCCAGCAGCTTGGGGGCCGAGAGCGGGAGAAGGAAAAATGAGCAGTTCTTC.

This chain's CDR3 is CASGSTSDGYEQYF. CDR3 DNA: TGTGCCAGCGGGTCTACTAGCGACGGCTACGAGCAGTACTTC. V usage is TRBV4-2 and J usage is TRBJ2-7; 7 nucleotides agree with TRBD2. Germline CDR1 reads LGHNA; CDR2 reads YNFKEQ. This CDR3 region has 14 residues. With V trimmed by 8 bases and J by 3 bases, 10 bases remained unmatched.

J is TRBJ2-3 and V is TRBV9, with D possibly being TRBD2 (6 bases). V lost 2 bases and J lost 1, with 11 bases in between. Germline lookup yields CDR1 SGDLS and CDR2 YYNGEE. The CDR3 covers 15 residues. CDR3 sequence: CASSVGSGRTDTQYF. CDR3 DNA: TGTGCCAGCAGCGTTGGTAGCGGACGCACAGATACGCAGTATTTT.

This chain joins TRBV4-1 and TRBJ2-3; 7 nucleotides line up with TRBD2. Per germline, CDR1 MGHRA and CDR2 YSYEKL. The V and J ends lost 0 bases and 2 bases, in that order; junction bases with no gene match: 8. The CDR3 length is 17 residues. The chain's CDR3 is CASSQDDAGATTDTQYF. CDR3 bases: TGCGCCAGCAGCCAAGACGACGCGGGAGCGACCACAGATACGCAGTATTTT.

The rearrangement uses TRBV11-3 and TRBJ2-3; D possibly uses TRBD1 or TRBD2 (5 bases each). CDR3 length: 13 residues. V shed 9 bases and J shed 0 bases, with 10 bases lying between them. Germline CDR1 and CDR2: SGHNT and YENEEA. DNA of the CDR3: TGTGCCAGTAAGGGACGGAGCACAGATACGCAGTATTTT. Translation gives CASKGRSTDTQYF.

V and J are TRBV5-4 and TRBJ2-5, with D possibly matching TRBD2 (5 bases). Germline V gene sequence: CDR1 SGHNT, CDR2 YYREEE (reference sequence). The CDR3 covers 15 residues. The V end lost 2 bases, the J end lost 5 bases, and 16 bases lay between the germline ends. Here the CDR3 reads CASSLGGERGETQYF. CDR3 in DNA: TGTGCCAGCAGCTTAGGTGGGGAGAGAGGGGAGACCCAGTACTTC. Drawing the rest from reference TRBV5-4 and TRBJ2-5, the complete variable domain is ETGVTQSPTHLIKTRGQQVTLRCSSQSGHNTVSWYQQALGQGPQFIFQYYREEENGRGNFPPRFSGLQFPNYSSELNVNALELDDSALYLCASSLGGERGETQYFGPGTRLLVL.

The CDR3 region is CASSKMGSSYNEQFF. As DNA, the CDR3 is TGTGCCAGCAGTAAGATGGGGAGCTCCTACAATGAGCAGTTCTTC. The V call is TRBV27, the J call TRBJ2-1, with D perhaps matching TRBD2 (5 bases). The germline V gene has CDR1 MNHEY and CDR2 SMNVEV (reference sequence). V dropped 5 bases and J dropped 0 bases, with 11 bases sitting between them. The CDR3 length is 15 residues.

This clone showed up many times. The genes are TRBV19 and TRBJ1-5, with D tentatively TRBD1 (5 bases). In germline, CDR1 is LNHDA, CDR2 SQIVND (reference sequence). Deletions cut 7 bases from V and 2 bases from J, with 18 bases between. The CDR3 sequence is 16 residues long. CDR3 bases: TGTGCCAGTAAAGACGGCGTCGGCAGGGGCAATCAGCCCCAGCATTTT. Amino acid sequence: CASKDGVGRGNQPQHF.

Concerning this clone itself: This sample also contains other DNA sequences that code for the same CDR3. The rearrangement links TRBV29-1 to TRBJ2-2; maybe TRBD1 (5 bases). CDR3 size: 15 residues. Germline V gives CDR1 SQVTM, CDR2 ANQGSEA. The ends were cut back, 2 bases at V and 6 bases at J, with 16 bases in the middle. CDR3 coding DNA: TGCAGCGTTGAATGGGGTAGGGGTCAGGCCGGGGAGCTGTTTTTT. Residues: CSVEWGRGQAGELFF.

This chain connects TRBV11-3 to TRBJ2-6; no firm D call. Trimming took 5 bases from V and 5 from J, leaving 22 bases between them. The CDR3 consists of 18 residues. Germline CDR1 is SGHNT and CDR2 is YENEEA. CDR3 sequence: CASSLTKSRQSRANVLTF. In DNA form, the CDR3 reads TGTGCCAGCAGCCTAACCAAATCTCGACAAAGTCGGGCCAACGTCCTGACTTTC.

The gene calls are TRBV27 and TRBJ2-5, with TRBD2 matching over 10 bases. The germline gives CDR1 MNHEY, CDR2 SMNVEV (reference sequence). V trimming: 0 bases; J trimming: 6 bases; junction bases outside the gene matches: 10. The CDR3 extends over 17 amino acids. CDR3 residues: CASSLSAVAGGEKTQYF. The CDR3, as DNA: TGTGCCAGCAGTTTATCAGCAGTAGCGGGAGGAGAGAAGACCCAGTACTTC.

Here the CDR3 reads CASSGEDYSKTQYF. Here the CDR3 DNA reads TGTGCCAGCAGCGGGGAGGACTACTCGAAGACCCAGTACTTC. The rearrangement joins TRBV7-9 to TRBJ2-5, with D tentatively TRBD2 (6 bases). Trimming stripped 5 bases from V and 6 bases from J, with 16 bases between. The length of the CDR3 is 14 residues. Germline CDR1 and CDR2: SEHNR and FQNEAQ (reference sequence).

This chain uses TRBV4-3 with TRBJ2-7, with TRBD1 matching over 10 bases. CDR1 LGHNA and CDR2 YSLEER come from the germline V gene. The ends lost 1 base at V and 6 bases at J; junction bases unmatched: 9. CDR3 length: 16 amino acids. The CDR3 spells CASSQVPGQGTGEQYF. The CDR3 nucleotides read TGCGCCAGCAGCCAAGTCCCGGGACAGGGGACTGGCGAGCAGTACTTC.

This chain joins TRBV27 and TRBJ1-2, with D perhaps matching TRBD1 (5 bases). Germline CDR1 and CDR2: MNHEY and SMNVEV (reference sequence). V was shortened by 0 bases and J by 7 bases, with 15 bases between the two germline ends. The CDR3 runs 15 residues. DNA for the CDR3: TGTGCCAGCAGTTTATCCATCGTTAGTACAGGTGGCTACACCTTC. Protein product: CASSLSIVSTGGYTF.